This T cell receptor (beta chain) was sequenced during a study of cytomegalovirus exposure and HLA in healthy donors. Study outcomes and limitations: The authors excluded some V segments, including TRBV6-2 and TRBV6-3, as indistinguishable. Earlier analysis found most TCR beta V segments productive about 90% or about 30% of the time. With high specificity and sensitivity, the classifier reportedly diagnosed cytomegalovirus status.

With regard to this clone: Its specificity is unknown.

The PCR made use of 60 Vbeta and 13 Jbeta primers. Profiling relied on immunoSEQ multiplex PCR, and the TCRdb table lists in-frame clones only, not all of them. In total, the table holds 40,000 to 50,000 clones. Whereas donors were nominally healthy upon sampling, unrecorded immune exposures were probable. This CDR3 is built from 17 residues. The V gene lost 1 base and the J gene lost 5 bases, with 17 bases spanning the gap. CDR1 SNHLY and CDR2 FYNNEI come from the germline V gene. The clonotype comes from a woman aged 35 to 49 in good health and CMV-seronegative. The chain joins TRBV2 to TRBJ2-2, with D perhaps matching TRBD1 (7 bases). Sequenced input: PBMCs. The CDR3 nucleotides read TGTGCCAGCAGTGAAGAACCGGGGCAGGGGGGTACCGGGGAGCTGTTTTTT. Translation: CASSEEPGQGGTGELFF.